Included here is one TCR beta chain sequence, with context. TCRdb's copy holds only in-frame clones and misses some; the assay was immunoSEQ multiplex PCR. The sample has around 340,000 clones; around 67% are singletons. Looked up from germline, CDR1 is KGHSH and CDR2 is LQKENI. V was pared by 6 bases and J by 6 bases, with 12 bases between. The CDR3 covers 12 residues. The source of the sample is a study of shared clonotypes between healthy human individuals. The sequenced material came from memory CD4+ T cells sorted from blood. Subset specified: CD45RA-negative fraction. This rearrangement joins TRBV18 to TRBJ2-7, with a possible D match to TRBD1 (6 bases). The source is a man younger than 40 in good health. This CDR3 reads CASSQDSTEQYF. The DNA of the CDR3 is TGTGCCAGCTCCCAGGACAGCACCGAGCAGTACTTC.